This passage covers 4 T cell receptor beta chains from one sample sequenced in a study of shared clonotypes between healthy human individuals. TCRdb keeps only in-frame clones here, not all; method: immunoSEQ multiplex PCR. Of millions of clones in the sample, just over 90% were seen once. What was sequenced was naive CD4+ T cells from PBMCs. Subset specified: CD45RA+ positively selected. These receptors all come from a man between 18 and 35 years old in good health. Some clones in this sample may be carry-over from other donors' samples.

The chain has TRBV5-1 and TRBJ2-4; unclear D gene. The CDR3 has 13 amino acids. Germline CDR1 is SGHRS and CDR2 is YFSETQ. Trimming stripped 5 bases from V and 5 bases from J, with 11 bases between. This CDR3 is CASRVQDENIQYF. The DNA for the CDR3 is TGCGCCAGCAGAGTTCAGGATGAAAACATTCAGTACTTC.

The chain recombines TRBV30 with TRBJ2-2; 8 bases agree with TRBD1. This CDR3 has 16 amino acids. Germline V gene data show CDR1 as GTSNPN and CDR2 as SVGIG (reference sequence). After removal of 3 bases from V and 1 base from J, the junction contained 7 bases not matched to a gene. The CDR3 region is CAWRTGATRNTGELFF. CDR3 sequence (DNA): TGTGCCTGGAGGACAGGGGCGACCAGGAACACCGGGGAGCTGTTTTTT. The full variable domain, its missing parts supplied by reference TRBV30 and TRBJ2-2, is SQTIHQWPATLVQPVGSPLSLECTVEGTSNPNLYWYRQAAGRGLQLLFYSVGIGQISSEVPQNLSASRPQDRQFILSSKKLLLSDSGFYLCAWRTGATRNTGELFFGEGSRLTVL.

The V call is TRBV7-8, the J call TRBJ2-5; D remains ambiguous. The CDR3 runs 15 residues. Germline-derived CDR1 and CDR2 are SGHVS and FQNEAQ. V gave up 6 bases and J gave up 0 bases, with 14 bases separating them. The CDR3 reads CASSPSPGYQETQYF. The CDR3 DNA follows: TGTGCCAGCAGTCCATCCCCGGGTTACCAAGAGACCCAGTACTTC.

This chain connects TRBV28 to TRBJ2-1; D remains ambiguous. The germline V gene has CDR1 MDHEN and CDR2 SYDVKM. This CDR3 region has 13 residues. Trimming took off 3 bases at V and 8 bases at J, with 11 bases between the two ends. CDR3 DNA: TGTGCCAGCAGTTTTCCGACAATCCATGAGCAGTTCTTC. Its translation is CASSFPTIHEQFF.